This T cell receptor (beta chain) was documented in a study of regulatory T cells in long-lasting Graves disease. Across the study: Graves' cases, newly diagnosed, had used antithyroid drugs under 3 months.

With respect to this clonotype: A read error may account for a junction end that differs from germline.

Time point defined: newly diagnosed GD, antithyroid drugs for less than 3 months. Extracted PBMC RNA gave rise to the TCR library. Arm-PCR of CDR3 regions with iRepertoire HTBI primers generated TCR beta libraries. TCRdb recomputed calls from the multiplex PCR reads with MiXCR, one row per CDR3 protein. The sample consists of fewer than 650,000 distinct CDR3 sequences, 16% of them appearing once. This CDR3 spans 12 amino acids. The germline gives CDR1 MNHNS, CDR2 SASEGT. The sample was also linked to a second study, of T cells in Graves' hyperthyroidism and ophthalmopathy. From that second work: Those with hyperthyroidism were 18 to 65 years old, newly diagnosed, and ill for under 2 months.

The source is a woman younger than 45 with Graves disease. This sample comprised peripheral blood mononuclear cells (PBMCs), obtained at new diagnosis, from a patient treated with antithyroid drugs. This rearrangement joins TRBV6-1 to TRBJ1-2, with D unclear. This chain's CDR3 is CASSHLNYGYTF. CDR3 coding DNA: TGCGCCAGCTCCCACCTTAACTATGGCTACACCTTC.